The T cell receptor beta chain described here comes from a study of T cells in Graves' hyperthyroidism and ophthalmopathy. Template material for amplifying TCR beta CDR3 regions consisted of RNA transcripts. First-round RT-PCR targeting the TCR CDR3 was performed with the HTBI primer set. MiXCR, run by TCRdb on the multiplex PCR reads, gives a single entry per CDR3 protein. This table holds approximately 410,000 distinct CDR3 sequences, roughly 14% found once. Many counts were recorded for this clonotype. Trimming took 0 bases from V and 0 from J, leaving 21 bases between them. The CDR3 is 19 residues long. Germline V gene lookup returns CDR1 DFQATT and CDR2 SNEGSKA (reference sequence).

V usage is TRBV20-1 and J usage is TRBJ2-1; TRBD2 is a possible D gene (6 bases). The sample taken for sequencing was blood. This receptor was obtained from a man younger than 30 with Graves' ophthalmopathy. CDR3 bases: TGCAGTGCTAGAGAGATAAGAGGGGTAGCGGTCCTCTCCTACAATGAGCAGTTCTTC. The encoded protein is CSAREIRGVAVLSYNEQFF.